The sequence of this TCR beta chain was determined in a study of molecular identifiers for immune sequencing clone quantification. Study information: Five portions were made in replicates from RNA of around 20,000 or 100,000 naive CD8 cells, and four underwent sequencing. General study results and limits: Jurkat TCR RNA from one cell was spiked into one million naive cells, and it was reportedly detectable there.

It was with previously described methods and listed TCR primers that bulk TCR libraries were made. Via MiXCR, TCRdb re-called the PCR reads, giving one row per CDR3 protein. The profile shows about 630,000 distinct CDR3 sequences, around 25% of them singletons. A few counts support this clonotype. Its antigen is currently unknown. A CD8+CD4-CCR7+CD45RA+ gate was used to sort naive CD8 T cells. Trimming took 5 bases from V and 3 from J; bases not matched to a gene: 16. The CDR3 runs to 18 residues. Germline CDR1 and CDR2: MNHEY and SMNVEV (reference sequence). Material for sequencing was naive CD8+ T cells from blood, with Jurkat cell RNA spiked in. Subset given: FACS-sorted CD8+CD4-CCR7+CD45RA+ naive T cells. The V call is TRBV27, the J call TRBJ2-7; 10 bases map to TRBD2. This TCR was recovered from a human donor in good health. Some libraries in this study had Jurkat cell RNA spiked in. The CDR3 is CASSPSPSLAGVNYEQYF. The CDR3 DNA reads as TGTGCCAGCAGTCCCTCCCCCTCTCTAGCGGGAGTGAACTACGAGCAGTACTTC.